The 18 T cell receptor beta chains below come from one sample, sequenced in a study of shared clonotypes between healthy human individuals. Data came from immunoSEQ multiplex PCR; TCRdb stores just in-frame clones and leaves some out. This table holds hundreds of thousands of clones, around 73% found once. Material: memory CD4+ T cells sorted from blood. As to subset: CD45RA-negative fraction. Receptor source: a woman in her 30s in good health.

This chain links TRBV4-1 with TRBJ2-2; D not certain. Germline loops: CDR1 MGHRA, CDR2 YSYEKL. CDR3 length: 14 residues. Trimming pared 1 base from V and 5 bases from J, leaving 8 bases between. CDR3 sequence: CASSQVLRTGELFF. CDR3 in DNA: TGCGCCAGCAGCCAAGTACTTAGGACCGGGGAGCTGTTTTTT.

This clone showed up many times. V and J are TRBV27 and TRBJ2-5; 8 bases line up with TRBD1. J gave up 11 bases and V 3 bases, and 14 bases lay outside the gene matches. Per germline, CDR1 MNHEY and CDR2 SMNVEV (reference sequence). The CDR3 extends over 15 amino acids. The chain's CDR3 is CASSFLGQGAWEQYF. In DNA form, the CDR3 reads TGTGCCAGCAGTTTTTTAGGGCAGGGGGCTTGGGAGCAGTACTTC.

The rearrangement joins TRBV16 to TRBJ1-2, with D uncertain. Germline CDR1 and CDR2: KGHSY and FQNENV. V dropped 3 bases and J dropped 2 bases, with 4 bases sitting between them. The length of the CDR3 is 12 residues. The CDR3 sequence: CASSHANYGYTF. CDR3 sequence (DNA): TGTGCCAGCAGCCACGCCAACTATGGCTACACCTTC.

V usage is TRBV10-2 and J usage is TRBJ2-1, with D perhaps matching TRBD2 (6 bases). The germline V gene has CDR1 WSHSY and CDR2 SAAADI. The V and J ends lost 6 bases and 8 bases respectively, with 14 bases between them. The CDR3 loop spans 13 amino acids. The DNA of the CDR3 is TGCGCCAGCAGAAACCGGGAGTGGGATGAGCAGTTCTTC. Its protein product is CASRNREWDEQFF.

The J gene is TRBJ1-4, the V gene TRBV6-5, with D possibly matching TRBD1 (5 bases). Between the trimmed V and J ends, which lost 2 bases and 5 bases, there was a span of 12 bases. The CDR3 covers 15 residues. CDR1 and CDR2 from the germline V gene are MNHEY and SVGAGI. The CDR3: CASSYLTGQNEKLFF. In nucleotides, the CDR3 is TGTGCCAGCAGTTACCTGACGGGGCAAAATGAAAAACTGTTTTTT.

The rearrangement joins TRBV10-3 to TRBJ2-2; no definite D call. Germline CDR1 ENHRY, CDR2 SYGVKD. With 2 bases removed from V and 7 bases from J, the gap between germline ends came to 8 bases. This CDR3 has 13 residues. CDR3 nucleotide sequence: TGTGCCATCAGTGAGGCCTACATCGGGGAGCTGTTTTTT. It translates to CAISEAYIGELFF.

The chain has TRBV27 and TRBJ2-7, with 12 positions matching TRBD1. This CDR3 has 19 residues. Losses at the gene ends were 6 bases for V and 4 bases for J; bases not matched to a gene: 19. Germline-derived CDR1 and CDR2 are MNHEY and SMNVEV (reference sequence). CDR3 region: CASSKRRGTGGELRYEQYF. CDR3 nucleotide sequence: TGTGCCAGCAGCAAACGTCGGGGGACAGGGGGCGAATTGAGGTACGAGCAGTACTTC.

The CDR3 here is CASSELRSQAEQYF. The DNA of the CDR3 is TGTGCCAGCAGTGAACTCAGGAGTCAGGCCGAGCAGTACTTC. This chain joins TRBV2 and TRBJ2-7, with D unclear. The CDR3 has 14 residues. CDR1 SNHLY and CDR2 FYNNEI come from the germline V gene. V lost 2 bases and J lost 6, with 14 bases in between.

The chain joins TRBV11-2 to TRBJ1-1; D unresolved. Per the germline V gene, CDR1 is SGHAT and CDR2 is FQNNGV. The V and J ends lost 4 bases and 0 bases respectively, with 12 bases between them. This CDR3 region has 15 residues. The CDR3 nucleotides read TGTGCCAGCAGCTCCACTCCCGCCCTGAACACTGAAGCTTTCTTT. Translation: CASSSTPALNTEAFF.

This chain joins TRBV2 and TRBJ2-1; 15 bases fit TRBD2. V shed 3 bases and J 10 bases; nucleotides not matched to a gene: 4. The CDR3 runs 15 residues. Germline V lookup: CDR1 SNHLY, CDR2 FYNNEI. CDR3 loop: CASSDGLAGGDEQFF. For the CDR3, the DNA is TGTGCCAGCAGTGACGGACTAGCGGGAGGGGACGAGCAGTTCTTC.

This clone occurred a few times. This chain joins TRBV4-1 and TRBJ2-1, with 9 bases aligning to TRBD2. The CDR3 is 17 residues long. Germline-derived CDR1 and CDR2 are MGHRA and YSYEKL. Germline trimming cut 3 bases from V and 4 bases from J; bases unmatched to any gene: 10. CDR3 DNA sequence: TGCGCCAGCAGCCAGGGTAATCTAGCGGGGTCTTACAATGAGCAGTTCTTC. Protein sequence: CASSQGNLAGSYNEQFF.

The CDR3 sequence is CASKRTSQYNEQFF. The DNA of the CDR3 is TGTGCCAGCAAAAGGACTAGTCAGTACAATGAGCAGTTCTTC. V gene TRBV7-6 combines with J gene TRBJ2-1; TRBD2 matches 7 bases. The CDR3 loop spans 14 amino acids. After removal of 7 bases from V and 4 bases from J, the junction contained 7 bases not matched to a gene. CDR1 SGHVS and CDR2 FNYEAQ come from the germline V gene.

The chain uses TRBV9 and TRBJ2-2, with 11 positions matching TRBD2. V was pared by 1 base and J by 5 bases, with 1 base of the junction left unmatched. The CDR3 length is 15 residues. The V gene's germline CDR1 is SGDLS and CDR2 YYNGEE. CDR3 in DNA: TGTGCCAGCAGCGTAACTAGCGGGAGTACCGGGGAGCTGTTTTTT. It encodes CASSVTSGSTGELFF.

This rearrangement joins TRBV6-1 to TRBJ2-7, with 7 bases matching TRBD1. The J segment lost 5 bases and the V segment lost 5 bases, leaving 9 bases of the junction unmatched. The CDR3 runs 14 residues. Looked up from germline, CDR1 is MNHNS and CDR2 is SASEGT. The CDR3 reads CASSLDRSVHEQYF. Written as DNA, the CDR3 is TGTGCCAGCAGTTTGGACAGGTCGGTCCACGAGCAGTACTTC.

This chain connects TRBV5-8 to TRBJ2-1; D might be TRBD1 (5 bases). The V gene's germline CDR1 is SGHTS and CDR2 YDEGEE. The V and J ends lost 4 bases and 5 bases respectively, with 19 bases between them. CDR3 length equals 16 residues. CDR3 protein: CASSLMTARDDNEQFF. In DNA form, the CDR3 reads TGTGCCAGCAGCCTCATGACAGCTCGAGACGACAATGAGCAGTTCTTC.

This rearrangement joins TRBV6-6 to TRBJ1-1; 7 bases map to TRBD1. Germline V gene sequence: CDR1 MNHNY, CDR2 SVGAGI (reference sequence). The CDR3 is made up of 11 amino acids. Unmatched junction bases numbered 4, after V lost 6 bases and J lost 9 bases. CDR3 coding DNA: TGTGCCAGCAGGTTGACAGGGAAAGCTTTCTTT. It yields the protein CASRLTGKAFF.

The chain links TRBV11-2 to TRBJ2-7, with D uncertain. The V gene's germline CDR1 is SGHAT and CDR2 FQNNGV. CDR3 length: 14 amino acids. Trimming left V 4 bases short and J 2 bases short, with 12 bases between. In DNA, the CDR3 is TGTGCCAGCAGCTCAATCCAACAACCCTACGAGCAGTACTTC. Residues: CASSSIQQPYEQYF.

CDR3 region: CSVPKNEWGEGYTF. The CDR3 DNA follows: TGCAGCGTCCCCAAGAACGAGTGGGGGGAAGGCTACACCTTC. This sequence joins TRBV29-1 and TRBJ1-2; tentative D call: TRBD1 (5 bases). The CDR3 is 14 residues long. The germline V gene encodes CDR1 SQVTM and CDR2 ANQGSEA. Trimming cost V 6 bases and J 8 bases, with 22 bases left between them.